These 18 T cell receptor beta chains share one sample of origin, sequenced in a study of T-cell reconstitution after alpha-beta-depleted transplantation in children. A TCRbeta library incorporating unique molecular identifiers was prepared. Via MiXCR, TCRdb re-called the PCR reads, giving one row per CDR3 protein. This table has around 800,000 distinct CDR3 sequences, about 15% appearing once. This material consisted of PBMCs, mostly from graft donor cells, taken 360 days after TCRalphabeta/CD19-depleted stem cell transplant. The source of these receptors is a male patient aged 10-17 years who had a stem cell transplant for acute lymphoblastic leukemia, so the T cells may come from the graft donor.

The rearrangement joins TRBV9 to TRBJ2-5; TRBD1 matches at 8 bases. Germline lookup yields CDR1 SGDLS and CDR2 YYNGEE. The CDR3 is made up of 15 amino acids. The ends lost 0 bases at V and 2 bases at J; junction bases unmatched: 3. Here the CDR3 reads CASSVGTGLQETQYF. DNA for the CDR3: TGTGCCAGCAGCGTAGGGACAGGGCTGCAAGAGACCCAGTACTTC. The full variable domain, its missing parts supplied by reference TRBV9 and TRBJ2-5, is DSGVTQTPKHLITATGQRVTLRCSPRSGDLSVYWYQQSLDQGLQFLIQYYNGEERAKGNILERFSAQQFPDLHSELNLSSLELGDSALYFCASSVGTGLQETQYFGPGTRLLVL.

This clonotype was counted many times. The V call is TRBV15, the J call TRBJ1-1; 10 bases align to TRBD1. Germline lookup yields CDR1 LNHNV and CDR2 YYDKDF (reference sequence). The CDR3 loop spans 16 amino acids. Trimming cost V 7 bases and J 4 bases; bases outside gene matches: 12. CDR3 region: CATIPRQGARSTEAFF. CDR3 DNA: TGTGCCACCATTCCCCGACAGGGGGCTCGTAGCACTGAAGCTTTCTTT.

The V gene is TRBV5-1, the J gene TRBJ2-1; no firm D call. V was cut by 2 bases and J by 1 base, with 4 bases left in between. The CDR3 runs 13 residues. Germline V lookup: CDR1 SGHRS, CDR2 YFSETQ. DNA for the CDR3: TGCGCCAGCAGCTTCTGGTCCTACAATGAGCAGTTCTTC. Amino acids: CASSFWSYNEQFF.

This clonotype appeared once. The chain joins TRBV3-1 to TRBJ2-7; D may be TRBD1 (5 bases). The V gene's germline CDR1 is LGHDT and CDR2 YNNKEL (reference sequence). This CDR3 is 15 amino acids long. Trimming took 5 bases from V and 2 from J, leaving 16 bases between them. CDR3 loop: CASSKLIRGPYEQYF. The CDR3 nucleotides read TGTGCCAGCAGCAAGCTAATTAGGGGTCCCTACGAGCAGTACTTC.

The V call is TRBV9, the J call TRBJ2-1; D is unclear. Germline-derived CDR1 and CDR2 are SGDLS and YYNGEE. This CDR3 has 14 residues. V lost 0 bases and J 7 bases, leaving 11 bases between the germline ends. CDR3 coding DNA: TGTGCCAGCAGCGTAGCGGTCGGCAAAAATGAGCAGTTCTTC. It is translated as CASSVAVGKNEQFF.

As to this clonotype: A much more abundant neighbour one base away suggests this may be a read error. The chain is built from TRBV5-1 and TRBJ2-7; 9 bases map to TRBD2. The germline V gene encodes CDR1 SGHRS and CDR2 YFSETQ. The CDR3 totals 15 residues. The CDR3 DNA reads as TGCGCCAGCAGCTCCCGTAGCGGGGGCTCCCACGAGCAGTACTTC. This gives the protein CASSSRSGGSHEQYF.

The chain couples TRBV15 to TRBJ2-1; maybe TRBD1 (5 bases). Per the germline V gene, CDR1 is LNHNV and CDR2 is YYDKDF (reference sequence). This CDR3 is built from 19 residues. Trimming pared 0 bases from V and 0 bases from J, leaving 18 bases between. In nucleotides, the CDR3 is TGTGCCACCAGCAGAGATTCATTGAGGACAACGAGCTCCTACAATGAGCAGTTCTTC. Translated: CATSRDSLRTTSSYNEQFF.

This clonotype was observed a handful of times. This chain joins TRBV7-6 and TRBJ2-4; D gene unclear. This CDR3 is built from 16 residues. Trimming pared 5 bases from V and 6 bases from J, leaving 20 bases between. Germline V lookup: CDR1 SGHVS, CDR2 FNYEAQ. The CDR3 region has the DNA TGTGCCAGCAGCCCCCGTTATTCCTCAAGAGGAAACATTCAGTACTTC. Protein sequence: CASSPRYSSRGNIQYF.

Note on this clonotype: The CDR3 ends on some other residue instead of the conserved phenylalanine or tryptophan, so this is likely a read error. It is unclear where the CDR3 begins or ends on the DNA, so no DNA is shown, and the CDR3 is as TCRdb lists it. V gene TRBV7-3 combines with J gene TRBJ1-2; the D segment call TRBD1 is taken from the table without a DNA check. Ends included, the CDR3 has 13 residues. CDR1 is SGHTA, CDR2 FQGTGA, per germline. CDR3 sequence: CASSTDRGRSLIY.

V gene TRBV29-1 combines with J gene TRBJ2-7; maybe TRBD2 (5 bases). The V and J ends lost 4 bases and 4 bases respectively, with 14 bases between them. Germline loops: CDR1 SQVTM, CDR2 ANQGSEA. The CDR3 is made up of 13 amino acids. CDR3 nucleotides: TGCAGCGTTGGCCCTAGCCCCCCTTACGAGCAGTACTTC. Amino acids: CSVGPSPPYEQYF.

V usage is TRBV7-3 and J usage is TRBJ2-2, with D hard to call. The V gene's germline CDR1 is SGHTA and CDR2 FQGTGA. The CDR3 runs to 14 residues. The germline V and J ends were trimmed by 3 bases and 2 bases, with 7 bases remaining between them. The CDR3 protein is CASSFGANTGELFF. The DNA for the CDR3 is TGTGCCAGCAGCTTCGGAGCTAACACCGGGGAGCTGTTTTTT.

This clonotype was seen a handful of times. This chain connects TRBV9 to TRBJ2-3; 9 bases fit TRBD2. Germline CDR1 and CDR2: SGDLS and YYNGEE. Losses at the gene ends were 6 bases for V and 5 bases for J; bases not matched to a gene: 10. The length of the CDR3 is 15 residues. The CDR3 loop reads CASTLDPREGDTQYF. The DNA of the CDR3 is TGTGCCAGCACCCTAGATCCGCGGGAGGGAGATACGCAGTATTTT.

This rearrangement joins TRBV10-1 to TRBJ2-7, with D unclear. With 0 bases removed from V and 4 bases from J, the gap between germline ends came to 10 bases. CDR1 and CDR2 (germline): WNHNN, SYGVQD (reference sequence). The CDR3 length is 14 residues. CDR3 in amino acids: CASSESMNSYEQYF. DNA for the CDR3: TGCGCCAGCAGTGAGTCGATGAACTCGTACGAGCAGTACTTC.

Only one count was recorded for this clonotype. The chain recombines TRBV29-1 with TRBJ1-1, with TRBD1 as a possible D gene (5 bases). The CDR3 has 15 amino acids. Looked up from germline, CDR1 is SQVTM and CDR2 is ANQGSEA. V dropped 7 bases and J dropped 0 bases, with 18 bases sitting between them. CDR3 sequence (DNA): TGCAGCGCCAGTAATTCAGGAGGGGTGAACACTGAAGCTTTCTTT. Its protein is CSASNSGGVNTEAFF.

V gene TRBV6-1 combines with J gene TRBJ2-1; no firm D call. This CDR3 comprises 16 residues. Per the germline V gene, CDR1 is MNHNS and CDR2 is SASEGT. The V and J ends lost 6 bases and 3 bases respectively, with 18 bases between them. The CDR3 DNA reads as TGTGCCAGCAGATCTTTGACCGCCGGGCGCTACAATGAGCAGTTCTTC. This translates into CASRSLTAGRYNEQFF.

The chain joins TRBV20-1 to TRBJ2-3; the D is unclear. The CDR3 has 13 residues. The V and J ends lost 1 base and 2 bases respectively, with 7 bases between them. Per the germline V gene, CDR1 is DFQATT and CDR2 is SNEGSKA (reference sequence). The CDR3: CSARGQDTDTQYF. The CDR3, as DNA: TGCAGTGCTAGAGGGCAAGACACAGATACGCAGTATTTT.

To note about this clonotype: Relative to the germline gene, one junction end is altered; a read error may explain this. The genes are TRBV7-9 and TRBJ2-7, with 7 bases identical to TRBD1. Germline CDR1 is SEHNR and CDR2 is FQNEAQ (reference sequence). The CDR3 is 12 residues long. CDR3 residues: CASSPSWTGLFF. The CDR3 DNA reads as TGTGCCAGCAGCCCCTCCTGGACAGGTCTGTTCTTC.

This clonotype was seen a handful of times. The V gene is TRBV10-3, the J gene TRBJ2-1; unclear D gene. Per the germline V gene, CDR1 is ENHRY and CDR2 is SYGVKD. Deletions cut 0 bases from V and 11 bases from J, with 5 bases between. The length of the CDR3 is 11 residues. CDR3 coding DNA: TGTGCCATCAGTGAGTCCCTTCAGCAGTTCTTC. As protein: CAISESLQQFF.